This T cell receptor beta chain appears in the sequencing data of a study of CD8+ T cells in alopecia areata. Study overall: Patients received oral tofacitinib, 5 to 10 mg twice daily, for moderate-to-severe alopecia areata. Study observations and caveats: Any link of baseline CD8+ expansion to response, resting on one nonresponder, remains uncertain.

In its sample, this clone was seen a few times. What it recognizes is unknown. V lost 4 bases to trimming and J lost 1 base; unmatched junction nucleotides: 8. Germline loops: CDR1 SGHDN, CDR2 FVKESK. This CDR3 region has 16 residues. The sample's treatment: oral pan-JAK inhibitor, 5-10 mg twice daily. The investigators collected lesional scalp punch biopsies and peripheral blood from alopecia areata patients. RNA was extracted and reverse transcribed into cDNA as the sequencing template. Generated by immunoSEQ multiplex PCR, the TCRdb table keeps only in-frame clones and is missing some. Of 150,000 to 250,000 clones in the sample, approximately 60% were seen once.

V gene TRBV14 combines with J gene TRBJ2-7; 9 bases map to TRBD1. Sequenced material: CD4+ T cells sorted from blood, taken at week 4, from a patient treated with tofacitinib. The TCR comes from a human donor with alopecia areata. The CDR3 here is CASSRGYGTGSYEQYF. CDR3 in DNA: TGTGCCAGCAGCCGAGGGTACGGGACAGGGTCCTACGAGCAGTACTTC.